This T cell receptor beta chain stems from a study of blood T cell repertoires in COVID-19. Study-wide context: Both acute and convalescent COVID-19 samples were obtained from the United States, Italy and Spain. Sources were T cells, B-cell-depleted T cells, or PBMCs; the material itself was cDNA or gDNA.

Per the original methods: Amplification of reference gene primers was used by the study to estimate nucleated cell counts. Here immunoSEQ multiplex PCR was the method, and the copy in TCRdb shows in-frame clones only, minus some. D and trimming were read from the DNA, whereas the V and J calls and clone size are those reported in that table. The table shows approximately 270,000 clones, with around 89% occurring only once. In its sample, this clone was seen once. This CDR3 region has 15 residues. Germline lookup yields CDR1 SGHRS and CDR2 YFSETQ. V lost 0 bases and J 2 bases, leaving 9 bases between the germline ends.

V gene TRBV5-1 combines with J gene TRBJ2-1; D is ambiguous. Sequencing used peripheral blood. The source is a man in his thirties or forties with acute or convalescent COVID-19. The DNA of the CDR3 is TGCGCCAGCAGCTTGGATCCCACACCCTACAATGAGCAGTTCTTC. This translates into CASSLDPTPYNEQFF.